The rows below give T cell receptor beta chains drawn from one sample of a study of identical twins. From the 5' RACE reads, TCRdb called clonotypes with MiXCR, one entry per CDR3 protein. The sample carries roughly 350,000 distinct CDR3 sequences, 7% to 9.5% recorded once. The sequencing sample was made of naive T cells sorted from blood. Source of these receptors: a woman aged 50 to 60 in good health. Each CDR3 is given with its conserved first and last residue. The D gene is left open where the match is weak. The listing skips clone size in some rows; elsewhere it reads once, few, many or a size class.

D gene	V gene	J gene	clone size	CDR3 protein	CDR3 DNA
TRBD2	TRBV10-2	TRBJ2-7	-	CASRDGTSGGSYEQYF	TGCGCCAGCAGGGACGGGACTAGCGGGGGATCCTACGAGCAGTACTTC
TRBD2	TRBV20-1	TRBJ2-1	few	CSAGGGRARNEQFF	TGCAGTGCCGGGGGGGGCAGGGCCCGGAATGAGCAGTTCTTC
TRBD1	TRBV5-1	TRBJ1-2	-	CASSRVGAGRGDGYTF	TGCGCCAGCAGCAGGGTTGGAGCCGGCAGGGGGGATGGCTACACCTTC
-	TRBV27	TRBJ2-1	many	CASSLSTGAPEDNEQFF	TGTGCCAGCAGTTTATCTACGGGAGCGCCTGAGGACAATGAGCAGTTCTTC
-	TRBV5-1	TRBJ2-5	few	CASSLVGAEETQYF	TGCGCCAGCAGCTTAGTAGGAGCCGAAGAGACCCAGTACTTC
-	TRBV2	TRBJ1-1	-	CAQQDDGQLNTEAFF	TGTGCCCAGCAGGACGATGGACAGTTGAACACTGAAGCTTTCTTT
TRBD1	TRBV5-1	TRBJ1-2	many	CASSMDRGPGYTF	TGCGCCAGCAGCATGGACAGGGGGCCTGGCTACACCTTC
-	TRBV12-3/TRBV12-4	TRBJ2-3	many	CASTPGGDTQYF	TGTGCCAGCACCCCCGGGGGAGATACGCAGTATTTT
TRBD2	TRBV5-1	TRBJ2-1	-	CASSQPLAGGRGSSYNEQFF	TGCGCCAGCAGTCAACCCCTAGCGGGAGGGAGGGGGAGTTCCTACAATGAGCAGTTCTTC
TRBD1	TRBV20-1	TRBJ1-2	few	CSATRQGYGYTF	TGCAGTGCTACGCGACAGGGGTATGGCTACACCTTC
TRBD2	TRBV7-2	TRBJ2-3	many	CASSLGLAGGTDTQYF	TGTGCCAGCAGCCTTGGACTAGCGGGAGGTACAGATACGCAGTATTTT
-	TRBV5-1	TRBJ2-1	many	CASSLAVRGNEQFF	TGCGCCAGCAGCTTGGCCGTCAGGGGAAATGAGCAGTTCTTC
-	TRBV6-1	TRBJ2-7	-	CASSEAINGVYEQYF	TGTGCCAGCAGTGAAGCGATAAATGGGGTCTACGAGCAGTACTTC
-	TRBV20-1	TRBJ1-5	-	CSASHSSGNQPQHF	TGCAGTGCTTCACACAGTAGCGGCAATCAGCCCCAGCATTTT
TRBD1	TRBV6-1	TRBJ2-2	-	CASRGQAANTGELFF	TGTGCCAGCAGGGGACAGGCAGCGAACACCGGGGAGCTGTTTTTT
TRBD2	TRBV18	TRBJ2-5	-	CASSTGGRLAGNEETQYF	TGTGCCAGCTCAACGGGGGGGAGACTAGCGGGAAACGAAGAGACCCAGTACTTC
-	TRBV27	TRBJ2-1	many	CASSVDQGGNEQFF	TGTGCCAGCAGTGTTGACCAGGGGGGCAATGAGCAGTTCTTC
-	TRBV5-1	TRBJ1-2	few	CASSPDIYGYTF	TGCGCCAGCAGCCCCGACATCTATGGCTACACCTTC
TRBD2	TRBV4-2	TRBJ2-1	many	CASGTSGYNEQFF	TGTGCTTCCGGGACTAGCGGTTACAATGAGCAGTTCTTC
TRBD1	TRBV29-1	TRBJ1-2	many	CSVAGQGATYYGYTF	TGCAGCGTTGCCGGACAGGGGGCCACTTACTATGGCTACACCTTC
-	TRBV7-9	TRBJ2-6	-	CASSYRIPNSGANVLTF	TGTGCCAGCAGCTATAGGATCCCGAACTCTGGGGCCAACGTCCTGACTTTC
TRBD2	TRBV7-2	TRBJ2-1	-	CASSLPIGRESYEQFF	TGTGCCAGCAGCTTACCGATCGGGCGGGAGAGCTATGAGCAGTTCTTC
-	TRBV11-3	TRBJ2-1	many	CASSLSGPTYNEQFF	TGTGCCAGCAGCTTATCGGGACCGACCTACAATGAGCAGTTCTTC
TRBD1	TRBV27	TRBJ1-1	few	CASSLWSTGSMNTEAFF	TGTGCCAGCAGTTTATGGTCGACAGGGTCAATGAACACTGAAGCTTTCTTT
-	TRBV12-3/TRBV12-4	TRBJ2-2	few	CASSSDIGGELFF	TGTGCCAGCAGTTCGGACATTGGCGGGGAGCTGTTTTTT
-	TRBV11-3	TRBJ2-1	few	CASSSSTSRVTNEQFF	TGTGCCAGCAGCTCCTCAACTAGTAGGGTTACCAATGAGCAGTTCTTC
TRBD2	TRBV5-1	TRBJ2-1	many	CASSVTSGSHNEQFF	TGCGCCAGCAGCGTGACTAGCGGGAGCCACAATGAGCAGTTCTTC
TRBD1	TRBV19	TRBJ1-1	-	CASSTYRGNTEAFF	TGTGCCAGTAGTACGTACAGGGGTAACACTGAAGCTTTCTTT
-	TRBV5-1	TRBJ2-1	many	CASSFTGRLDNEQFF	TGCGCCAGCAGTTTTACGGGACGCCTAGACAATGAGCAGTTCTTC
-	TRBV11-2	TRBJ2-1	many	CASSLDDGKQFF	TGTGCCAGCAGCTTAGATGACGGTAAGCAGTTCTTC
TRBD1	TRBV12-3/TRBV12-4	TRBJ2-1	-	CASSWGQGRFHEQFF	TGTGCCAGCAGTTGGGGACAGGGACGCTTCCATGAGCAGTTCTTC
-	TRBV29-1	TRBJ1-2	many	CSVEGDYGYTF	TGCAGCGTTGAAGGAGACTATGGCTACACCTTC
-	TRBV11-3	TRBJ2-7	many	CASSLDASGEQYF	TGTGCCAGCAGCTTAGATGCTTCGGGGGAGCAGTACTTC
-	TRBV10-2	TRBJ2-5	few	CASSDRGGRETQYF	TGCGCCAGCAGTGACCGAGGAGGGCGGGAGACCCAGTACTTC
TRBD1	TRBV9	TRBJ2-6	-	CASSAGQGARGANVLTF	TGTGCCAGCAGCGCGGGACAGGGGGCTCGGGGGGCCAACGTCCTGACTTTC
-	TRBV29-1	TRBJ2-1	-	CSAEPIRESEQFF	TGCAGCGCCGAGCCGATTAGGGAAAGTGAGCAGTTCTTC
TRBD2	TRBV15	TRBJ2-1	few	CATFLAGGPSREQFF	TGTGCCACCTTTCTAGCGGGAGGGCCCTCACGTGAGCAGTTCTTC
-	TRBV5-1	TRBJ1-2	many	CASSLAGGGYTF	TGCGCCAGCAGCTTGGCTGGGGGCGGCTACACCTTC
TRBD1	TRBV5-1	TRBJ1-2	-	CASGGQDALVKGYTF	TGCGCCAGCGGGGGACAGGACGCCCTTGTTAAGGGCTACACCTTC
-	TRBV4-1	TRBJ2-3	-	CASSSHTTGGVRVADTQYF	TGCGCCAGCAGCTCCCATACCACAGGAGGGGTGAGAGTCGCAGATACGCAGTATTTT
-	TRBV25-1	TRBJ2-5	-	CASSDPPHEGEETQYF	TGTGCCAGCAGTGATCCCCCCCATGAAGGTGAAGAGACCCAGTACTTC
-	TRBV11-3	TRBJ2-6	-	CASRKTGANVLTF	TGTGCCAGCAGGAAAACTGGGGCCAACGTCCTGACTTTC
TRBD2	TRBV7-6	TRBJ2-2	-	CASSSGLAGGTGELFF	TGTGCCAGCAGCTCAGGACTAGCGGGAGGAACCGGGGAGCTGTTTTTT
TRBD2	TRBV20-1	TRBJ2-1	-	CSARPLAGVYNEQFF	TGCAGTGCTAGACCACTAGCGGGAGTCTACAATGAGCAGTTCTTC
TRBD1	TRBV4-1	TRBJ2-1	many	CASTRGQGGDEQFF	TGCGCCAGCACCCGGGGACAGGGAGGCGATGAGCAGTTCTTC
-	TRBV20-1	TRBJ2-1	-	CSALANYNEQFF	TGCAGTGCCTTGGCCAACTACAATGAGCAGTTCTTC
TRBD1	TRBV23-1	TRBJ2-1	-	CASSQSMAGTGINEQFF	TGCGCCAGCAGTCAATCGATGGCCGGGACAGGGATCAATGAGCAGTTCTTC
-	TRBV3-1	TRBJ2-4	few	CASSQSGEGNIQYF	TGTGCCAGCAGCCAATCAGGGGAAGGAAACATTCAGTACTTC
TRBD1	TRBV13	TRBJ1-2	-	CASSIRETGGFGYTF	TGTGCCAGCAGCATCCGAGAGACAGGGGGGTTTGGCTACACCTTC